The next 12 T cell receptor beta chains were all read from a single sample in a study of tumor-infiltrating lymphocytes in primary liver carcinoma. The researchers produced TCR beta cDNA from approximately 550 ng total RNA with a constant-region primer. Slightly modified ARM-PCR with three nested multiplex PCR rounds yielded TCR beta libraries. Running approximately 10 cycles apiece, the first two PCR rounds relied on TRBV1-TRBV30 forward primers together with a C-beta reverse primer. TCRdb reprocessed the multiplex PCR reads with MiXCR, giving one entry per CDR3 protein. Among some 320,000 distinct CDR3 sequences listed, approximately 65% were seen once. The authors took blood RNA from unsorted whole blood and also extracted germline DNA. Sequencing was performed on peripheral blood. Receptors originate from a man aged 40-49 years with primary liver carcinoma and hepatitis B virus infection.

In the case of this clonotype: A clone one base away is much larger, so this may be a read error. The rearrangement uses TRBV6-5 and TRBJ2-5; tentative D call: TRBD2 (6 bases). Germline values: CDR1 MNHEY, CDR2 SVGAGI. This CDR3 has 13 amino acids. V dropped 5 bases and J dropped 9 bases, with 16 bases sitting between them. As DNA, the CDR3 is TGTGCCAGCAGTGGGACTGAAGGGGAGGCCCAGTACTTC. This encodes CASSGTEGEAQYF.

This rearrangement joins TRBV11-2 to TRBJ2-5; TRBD2 matches 11 bases. Trimming removed 5 bases from V and 14 bases from J; junction bases left unmatched: 19. Germline V gives CDR1 SGHAT, CDR2 FQNNGV. The CDR3 covers 16 residues. CDR3: CASSTWTSGPTYEQYF. In DNA, the CDR3 is TGTGCCAGCAGCACCTGGACTAGCGGGCCCACCTACGAGCAATACTTC.

Worth noting for this clonotype: Possible read error: a much larger clone is one base away. No conserved phenylalanine or tryptophan is present at the end of the CDR3, so a read error is the likely explanation. The chain carries TRBV5-5 and TRBJ1-1; D is unclear. The CDR3 runs to 13 residues. The V gene lost 4 bases and the J gene lost 1 base, with 8 bases spanning the gap. From germline, CDR1 is SGHKS and CDR2 YYEKEE (reference sequence). CDR3 in amino acids: CASSPSGNTEAFS. Here the CDR3 DNA reads TGTGCCAGCAGCCCGAGTGGGAACACTGAAGCTTTCTCT.

Notes on this clonotype: With a much larger clone just one base away, this may be a read error. The chain carries TRBV6-1 and TRBJ2-1; 11 positions match TRBD2. CDR3 length: 17 amino acids. Germline V gene sequence: CDR1 MNHNS, CDR2 SASEGT. Germline trimming cut 2 bases from V and 9 bases from J; bases unmatched to any gene: 12. CDR3 residues: CASSETIPSGRQLEQFF. CDR3 in DNA: TGTGCCAGCAGTGAAACGATTCCTAGCGGGAGGCAGCTTGAGCAGTTCTTC.

This clonotype was seen a handful of times. One junction end disagrees with the germline gene, perhaps due to a read error. The chain uses TRBV11-2 and TRBJ2-1, with 7 bases that match TRBD2. The CDR3 consists of 14 residues. Germline values: CDR1 SGHAT, CDR2 FQNNGV. The CDR3 spells CASSIAGLYNEQLF. The CDR3 region has the DNA TGTGCCAGCAGCATAGCGGGCCTATATAATGAGCAGCTCTTC.

V is TRBV7-8 and J is TRBJ2-5; D assignment may be TRBD1 or TRBD2 (5 bases each). Trimming stripped 1 base from V and 4 bases from J, with 16 bases between. CDR3 length: 16 residues. Germline V gives CDR1 SGHVS, CDR2 FQNEAQ. CDR3 region: CASSLGWGGPGETQYF. Written as DNA, the CDR3 is TGTGCCAGCAGCTTAGGATGGGGCGGGCCAGGAGAGACCCAGTACTTC.

The chain couples TRBV4-3 to TRBJ2-7; D is unresolved. V shed 2 bases and J shed 3 bases, with 14 bases lying between them. The germline V gene has CDR1 LGHNA and CDR2 YSLEER. The CDR3 consists of 15 residues. CDR3 DNA: TGCGCCAGCAGCCAAAATAGGGTTGCCTGCTACGAGCAGTACTTC. Translated: CASSQNRVACYEQYF.

As regards this clonotype: Being one base from a much bigger clone, this may be a read error. The chain links TRBV6-2 or TRBV6-3 to TRBJ2-5; D is undetermined. This CDR3 has 12 amino acids. V was pared by 7 bases and J by 2 bases, with 8 bases between. CDR1 is MNHEY and CDR2 is SVGEGT in the germline V gene. The CDR3 DNA follows: TGTGCCAGCAACCATCGACAAGAGACCCAGTACTTC. It is translated as CASNHRQETQYF.

The sample holds one count of this clonotype. One end of the junction does not line up with germline, which may come from a read error. V gene TRBV11-3 combines with J gene TRBJ2-2; D may correspond to TRBD1 or TRBD2 (5 bases each). The germline V gene encodes CDR1 SGHNT and CDR2 YENEEA. CDR3 length equals 15 residues. The CDR3 here is CASSLEWGSTGKLFF. CDR3 DNA sequence: TGTGCCAGCAGCTTAGAGTGGGGCAGTACCGGGAAGCTGTTTTTT.

As to this clonotype: Being one base from a much bigger clone, this may be a read error. The chain links TRBV4-2 to TRBJ2-6; 8 nucleotides align to TRBD1. Germline CDR1 is LGHNA and CDR2 is YNFKEQ. This CDR3 contains 17 residues. CDR3 residues: CASSQGQGSSGSNVLTF. As DNA, the CDR3 is TGTGCCAGCAGCCAAGGACAGGGGAGCTCTGGGTCCAACGTCCTGACTTTC.

The chain has TRBV29-1 and TRBJ2-1; D is undetermined. Trimming removed 2 bases from V and 10 bases from J, with 24 bases in between. CDR1 and CDR2 from the germline V gene are SQVTM and ANQGSEA. CDR3 length: 16 residues. This chain's CDR3 is CSVESYMDPQAGEQFF. The CDR3, as DNA: TGCAGCGTTGAAAGCTATATGGATCCGCAAGCTGGGGAGCAGTTCTTC.

To note about this clonotype: With a much larger clone just one base away, this may be a read error. This chain connects TRBV10-3 to TRBJ2-1; TRBD1 is a possible D gene (6 bases). The CDR3 has 14 amino acids. Germline lookup yields CDR1 ENHRY and CDR2 SYGVKD. The chain's CDR3 is CAISGDNSYNEHFF. CDR3 in DNA: TGTGCCATCAGTGGGGACAACTCCTACAATGAGCACTTCTTC.